This T cell receptor beta chain was recovered during a study of T cells expressing NK-cell markers. For the study at large: The authors sequenced eight donors, of whom seven were HCMV-seropositive and one was seronegative.

The CDR3 is 15 residues long. Germline values: CDR1 DFQATT, CDR2 SNEGSKA (reference sequence). Study-wide results and caveats: In more than five donors, dominant CD3+CD56+NKG2C+ clones formed roughly 1.0-7.5% of CD8+ cells.

TCRdb re-analyzed the 5' RACE reads; it lists each CDR3 protein once, without DNA. This sample contains almost 450,000 distinct CDR3 sequences. A word on this clonotype: Antigen unknown.

Source material: blood T cells: a sorted CD56 or NKG2C T cell subset, CD4+ or CD8+ T cells, or bulk PBMC T cells (not recorded which). This receptor was taken from a woman aged 18 to 75 in good health. The genes are TRBV20-1 and TRBJ2-2. CDR3 in amino acids: CSARVRRPGTGELFF.